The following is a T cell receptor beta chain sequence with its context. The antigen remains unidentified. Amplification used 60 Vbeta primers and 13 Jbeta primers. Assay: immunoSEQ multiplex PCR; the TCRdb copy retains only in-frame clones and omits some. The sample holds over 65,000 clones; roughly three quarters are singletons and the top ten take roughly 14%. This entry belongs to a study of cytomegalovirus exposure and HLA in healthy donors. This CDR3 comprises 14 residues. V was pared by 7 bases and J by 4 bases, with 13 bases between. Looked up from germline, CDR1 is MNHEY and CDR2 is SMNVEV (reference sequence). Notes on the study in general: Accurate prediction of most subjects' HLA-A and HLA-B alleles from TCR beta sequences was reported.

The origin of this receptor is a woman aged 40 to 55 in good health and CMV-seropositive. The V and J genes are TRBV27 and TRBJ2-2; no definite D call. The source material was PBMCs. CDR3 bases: TGTGCCAGCACCTCCCTCCCGGGCACCGGGGAGCTGTTTTTT. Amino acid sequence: CASTSLPGTGELFF.